The 30 T cell receptor beta chains below all came from one sample that was sequenced in a study of cytomegalovirus exposure and HLA in healthy donors. The PCR used 60 Vbeta and 13 Jbeta primers. The data were produced by immunoSEQ multiplex PCR, yet TCRdb's version contains in-frame clones alone and is incomplete. The repertoire consists of roughly 180,000 clones, with around four fifths occurring once and the leading ten covering about 3.8%. Input material: PBMCs. The source of these receptors is a woman between 55 and 75 years old in good health and CMV-seropositive.

V and J are TRBV14 and TRBJ1-5; possibly TRBD1 for D (6 bases). Germline V gene lookup returns CDR1 SGHDN and CDR2 FVKESK. The CDR3 spans 12 residues. V dropped 5 bases and J dropped 7 bases, with 9 bases sitting between them. The CDR3 coding sequence is TGTGCCAGCAGCTTTAGGGGGCAGCCCCAGCATTTT. Residues: CASSFRGQPQHF.

A remark on this clone: Compared with germline, one end of the junction differs, possibly owing to a read error. Here the CDR3 DNA reads TGCGCCAGTCGGGACAGGCGGCGCTCTGGGGCCAACGGCCTGACTTTC. It translates to CASRDRRRSGANGLTF. V is TRBV5-1 and J is TRBJ2-6; 8 bases map to TRBD1. Germline CDR1 is SGHRS and CDR2 is YFSETQ. The CDR3 runs to 16 residues.

Here the CDR3 reads CASSPPGLAGETQYF. Written as DNA, the CDR3 is TGTGCCAGCTCACCGCCAGGACTAGCGGGGGAGACCCAGTACTTC. The chain employs TRBV18 and TRBJ2-5; 12 nucleotides line up with TRBD2. Trimming took 3 bases from V and 5 from J; bases not matched to a gene: 4. CDR1 KGHSH and CDR2 LQKENI come from the germline V gene. The CDR3 has 15 amino acids.

The V gene is TRBV5-5, the J gene TRBJ2-2, with 7 bases identical to TRBD2. The germline gives CDR1 SGHKS, CDR2 YYEKEE (reference sequence). J gave up 4 bases and V 1 base, and 7 bases lay outside the gene matches. This CDR3 region has 16 residues. The CDR3 region is CASSLIAGRATGELFF. The CDR3 DNA sequence: TGTGCCAGCAGCTTGATAGCAGGGAGGGCCACCGGGGAGCTGTTTTTT.

The chain combines TRBV5-6 with TRBJ2-3, with TRBD2 matching 9 bases. This CDR3 has 16 amino acids. Trimming took 4 bases from V and 4 from J; bases not matched to a gene: 10. Germline lookup yields CDR1 SGHDT and CDR2 YYEEEE. CDR3 in DNA: TGTGCCAGCAGCAGCAGGTTGCGGGAGGGTTCAGATACGCAGTATTTT. Protein sequence: CASSSRLREGSDTQYF.

The chain combines TRBV14 with TRBJ2-2; D is undetermined. Germline V gene lookup returns CDR1 SGHDN and CDR2 FVKESK. CDR3 length equals 13 residues. Trimming pared 1 base from V and 5 bases from J, leaving 5 bases between. The DNA of the CDR3 is TGTGCCAGCAGCCAAGTGGAGACCGGGGAGCTGTTTTTT. Its protein is CASSQVETGELFF.

The chain links TRBV13 to TRBJ1-1; TRBD1 agrees at 8 bases. The CDR3 has 14 amino acids. The V gene end was trimmed by 5 bases and the J gene end by 9 bases; junction bases not matched to a gene: 11. Per germline, CDR1 PRHDT and CDR2 FYEKMQ (reference sequence). DNA of the CDR3: TGTGCCAGCAGCCTGAGGACAGGGCTATCGAAAGCTTTCTTT. Protein: CASSLRTGLSKAFF.

The chain joins TRBV13 to TRBJ2-5, with 9 bases lining up with TRBD2. The V gene end was trimmed by 1 base and the J gene end by 2 bases; junction bases not matched to a gene: 8. Germline loops: CDR1 PRHDT, CDR2 FYEKMQ (reference sequence). CDR3 length: 17 amino acids. The CDR3 DNA reads as TGTGCCAGCAGCTTAGCGTCTAGCGGGGAGAAACAAGAGACCCAGTACTTC. Translated, it gives CASSLASSGEKQETQYF.

The chain employs TRBV28 and TRBJ1-5, with D hard to call. Trimming stripped 7 bases from V and 3 bases from J, with 13 bases between. This CDR3 region has 14 residues. In germline, CDR1 is MDHEN, CDR2 SYDVKM. The CDR3 here is CASNLVTVNQPQHF. The CDR3 coding sequence is TGTGCCAGCAATCTGGTAACAGTCAATCAGCCCCAGCATTTT.

This clone was counted only a few times. CDR3 nucleotide sequence: TGTGCCAGCTCACCCCCGGGACTAGGGTGGGATGAGCAGTTCTTC. It is translated as CASSPPGLGWDEQFF. The rearrangement links TRBV18 to TRBJ2-1; 8 nucleotides align to TRBD2. The V gene end was trimmed by 3 bases and the J gene end by 8 bases; junction bases not matched to a gene: 9. The CDR3 totals 15 residues. Germline loops: CDR1 KGHSH, CDR2 LQKENI.

The chain recombines TRBV28 with TRBJ1-5; maybe TRBD1 (6 bases). The CDR3 is 16 amino acids. Germline CDR1 is MDHEN and CDR2 is SYDVKM. The V end was cut by 4 bases, the J end by 3 bases, with 16 bases between. The CDR3: CASSSSTGQHNQPQHF. CDR3 coding DNA: TGTGCCAGCAGTTCCTCAACTGGACAGCACAATCAGCCCCAGCATTTT.

The chain is built from TRBV9 and TRBJ1-4, with TRBD1 matching 8 bases. Germline CDR1 reads SGDLS; CDR2 reads YYNGEE. V shed 4 bases and J 7 bases; nucleotides not matched to a gene: 9. There are 15 residues in the CDR3. CDR3 nucleotide sequence: TGTGCCAGCAGCCCCGGCAGGGGGCGAGGTGAAAAACTGTTTTTT. Its protein is CASSPGRGRGEKLFF.

CDR3 loop: CASSLQVDQPQHF. The DNA of the CDR3 is TGCGCCAGCAGCTTACAGGTGGATCAGCCCCAGCATTTT. The chain recombines TRBV5-1 with TRBJ1-5; a possible D gene is TRBD1 (5 bases). Trimming cost V 2 bases and J 5 bases, with 8 bases left between them. The CDR3 spans 13 residues. Per the germline V gene, CDR1 is SGHRS and CDR2 is YFSETQ.

This sequence joins TRBV10-2 and TRBJ1-5; 7 bases align to TRBD1. The V gene's germline CDR1 is WSHSY and CDR2 SAAADI. The CDR3 runs 13 residues. The V segment lost 4 bases and the J segment 6 bases; nucleotides outside the gene matches: 3. CDR3 bases: TGCGCCAGCAGTGCCCAGGGGGTTCAGCCCCAGCATTTT. It is translated as CASSAQGVQPQHF.

The J gene is TRBJ2-2, the V gene TRBV5-1; 8 positions match TRBD1. Losses at the gene ends were 4 bases for V and 2 bases for J; bases not matched to a gene: 7. Germline values: CDR1 SGHRS, CDR2 YFSETQ. The CDR3 runs to 16 residues. CDR3 DNA: TGCGCCAGCAGCCTTCTTGGACAGGGAAACACCGGGGAGCTGTTTTTT. Translated: CASSLLGQGNTGELFF.

The CDR3 nucleotides are TGTGCCAGCAGCGTAACCGTGACAGGGGTGAGCTCTGGAAACACCATATATTTT. The encoded protein is CASSVTVTGVSSGNTIYF. The chain employs TRBV9 and TRBJ1-3, with 8 nucleotides matching TRBD1. V shed 1 base and J 0 bases; nucleotides not matched to a gene: 9. There are 18 residues in the CDR3. Germline CDR1 and CDR2: SGDLS and YYNGEE.

V gene TRBV6-5 combines with J gene TRBJ2-3, with D hard to call. V was cut by 5 bases and J by 2 bases, with 11 bases left in between. The CDR3 is 14 residues long. Per germline, CDR1 MNHEY and CDR2 SVGAGI. The CDR3 sequence is CASSPRFLTDTQYF. CDR3 bases: TGTGCCAGCAGTCCACGGTTCCTCACAGATACGCAGTATTTT.

CDR3 sequence: CASSPPTGEKSPLHF. The CDR3 DNA sequence: TGCGCCAGCAGCCCCCCGACAGGGGAAAAATCACCCCTCCACTTT. V gene TRBV4-1 combines with J gene TRBJ1-6, with 8 nucleotides matching TRBD1. V was clipped by 4 bases and J by 10 bases; unmatched bases: 9. Per germline, CDR1 MGHRA and CDR2 YSYEKL. CDR3 length equals 15 residues.

This clone was seen more than once but under ten times. The chain uses TRBV28 and TRBJ1-6, with D uncertain. CDR3 length: 17 amino acids. V dropped 4 bases and J dropped 7 bases, with 20 bases sitting between them. CDR1 and CDR2 (germline): MDHEN, SYDVKM. The CDR3 protein is CASSSLTPRVGNSPLHF. DNA of the CDR3: TGTGCCAGCAGTTCTCTCACCCCCCGGGTAGGAAATTCACCCCTCCACTTT.

This CDR3 is CASSVDRVRTDTQYF. In nucleotides, the CDR3 is TGTGCCAGTAGTGTCGACAGGGTACGCACAGATACGCAGTATTTT. The V call is TRBV19, the J call TRBJ2-3; TRBD1 agrees at 7 bases. This CDR3 region has 15 residues. The V gene's germline CDR1 is LNHDA and CDR2 SQIVND (reference sequence). V gave up 5 bases and J gave up 1 base; unmatched junction bases: 6.

The V call is TRBV28, the J call TRBJ1-2; D ambiguous. V dropped 6 bases and J dropped 6 bases, with 14 bases sitting between them. This CDR3 is 13 amino acids long. The germline CDR1 and CDR2 sequences are MDHEN and SYDVKM. The CDR3 region is CASRSGAGDGYTF. In nucleotides, the CDR3 is TGTGCCAGCAGGTCAGGCGCAGGCGATGGCTACACCTTC.

V and J are TRBV7-9 and TRBJ2-3; no firm D call. V lost 1 base to trimming and J lost 5 bases, with 7 bases between them. Germline values: CDR1 SEHNR, CDR2 FQNEAQ (reference sequence). This CDR3 has 13 amino acids. Here the CDR3 DNA reads TGTGCCAGCAGCTTAGGGCCCAAAGATACGCAGTATTTT. Translating it yields CASSLGPKDTQYF.

The V call is TRBV19, the J call TRBJ2-7, with 7 bases aligning to TRBD1. Germline CDR1 and CDR2: LNHDA and SQIVND (reference sequence). Losses at the gene ends were 7 bases for V and 0 bases for J; bases not matched to a gene: 15. This CDR3 contains 17 residues. CDR3 region: CASTADKTYRGSYEQYF. The CDR3 DNA reads TGTGCCAGTACGGCGGACAAAACTTACAGGGGCTCCTACGAGCAGTACTTC.

Of note for this clone: One junction end does not reproduce the germline sequence, and a read error may be involved. V and J are TRBV2 and TRBJ2-6; a possible D gene is TRBD1 (5 bases). The CDR3 has 15 amino acids. Per germline, CDR1 SNHLY and CDR2 FYNNEI. The DNA for the CDR3 is TGTGCCAGCAGTTATCTCGGCACTGGGGCCAACGTCCTGACCTTC. It yields the protein CASSYLGTGANVLTF.

CDR3: CASNYMASGSPDTQYF. The DNA of the CDR3 is TGTGCCAGTAATTACATGGCTAGCGGGAGCCCCGATACGCAGTATTTT. The rearrangement uses TRBV19 and TRBJ2-3, with 10 bases identical to TRBD2. V lost 7 bases to trimming and J lost 6 bases; unmatched junction nucleotides: 13. The CDR3 consists of 16 residues. Per germline, CDR1 LNHDA and CDR2 SQIVND (reference sequence).

The CDR3 DNA is TGTGCCAGCTCACCACCGGGACTAGCGGGAAATGTAGATACGCAGTATTTT. Its protein is CASSPPGLAGNVDTQYF. The chain is built from TRBV18 and TRBJ2-3, with 13 bases matching TRBD2. J gave up 5 bases and V 0 bases, and 5 bases lay outside the gene matches. This CDR3 contains 17 residues. Germline CDR1 KGHSH, CDR2 LQKENI.

The chain combines TRBV10-3 with TRBJ2-5, with D possibly matching TRBD1 (6 bases). The CDR3 has 14 residues. In germline, CDR1 is ENHRY, CDR2 SYGVKD. V lost 5 bases and J 2 bases, leaving 12 bases between the germline ends. This chain's CDR3 is CAISRGSRQETQYF. CDR3 bases: TGTGCCATCAGTAGGGGGTCCCGACAAGAGACCCAGTACTTC.

This rearrangement joins TRBV30 to TRBJ1-2, with D uncertain. CDR1 and CDR2 from the germline V gene are GTSNPN and SVGIG (reference sequence). V was clipped by 5 bases and J by 6 bases, with 19 bases between them. The CDR3 spans 14 residues. The CDR3 spells CAWWPTARQDGYTF. The CDR3 DNA reads as TGTGCCTGGTGGCCCACGGCCCGGCAGGATGGCTACACCTTC.

This chain uses TRBV28 with TRBJ2-5; TRBD2 matches 10 bases. Gene TRBJ2-7 matches the end of the DNA better, so the J call may be wrong. The V gene's germline CDR1 is MDHEN and CDR2 SYDVKM. This CDR3 contains 16 residues. CDR3 DNA sequence: TGTGCCAGCAGTTCATTTAGCGGGAGGCCCTCCTACGAGCAGTACTTC. It codes for CASSSFSGRPSYEQYF.

The rearrangement links TRBV6-5 to TRBJ1-2; 7 nucleotides agree with TRBD1. V lost 3 bases, J lost 4 bases, and 8 bases stayed unmatched. Per germline, CDR1 MNHEY and CDR2 SVGAGI. This CDR3 is built from 15 residues. The CDR3 spells CASSYSGTAGYGYTF. CDR3 nucleotides: TGTGCCAGCAGTTATTCCGGGACAGCGGGCTATGGCTACACCTTC.